Here is one T cell receptor beta chain with its context. As yet, its antigen is unknown. This sample was taken from a study of cytomegalovirus exposure and HLA in healthy donors. Findings of the study overall: The authors later found HLA-associated TCR beta chains more clonally expanded than equally common others. On later analysis, the bulk of CMV-associated TCR beta chains appeared to be HLA-restricted.

This CDR3 region has 14 residues. Unmatched junction bases numbered 7, after V lost 6 bases and J lost 6 bases. Germline-derived CDR1 and CDR2 are MNHEY and SMNVEV (reference sequence). With 60 Vbeta and 13 Jbeta primers, the PCR was carried out. Produced via immunoSEQ multiplex PCR; TCRdb's table is partial and in-frame only. Here the sample spans around 140,000 clones, around 73% being singletons. The sequence was obtained from a female donor in good health and CMV-seronegative. Sequencing input: PBMCs. The gene calls are TRBV27 and TRBJ1-5; 8 positions agree with TRBD1. CDR3 sequence reads: CASRYQGAGQPQHF. The CDR3 bases are TGTGCCAGCAGGTACCAGGGGGCGGGTCAGCCCCAGCATTTT.